These T cell receptor beta chains were read from a single sample in a study of graft-versus-host responses after intestinal transplantation. Their cognate antigens are unknown. The protocol was immunoSEQ multiplex PCR, while the TCRdb copy is restricted to in-frame clones and leaves out a portion. The sample holds some 79,000 clones; approximately 88% are singletons and the top ten take approximately 0.35%. This material consisted of unstimulated CD4+ T cells sorted from spleen or lymph node cells, taken before intestinal transplant. The receptors here all came from a human donor who received an intestinal transplant. The CDR3 runs from the conserved cysteine through the conserved F or W. A D gene is named only where the DNA matches it firmly. Size tells how often a clone was seen (once, few, many) or the class of an expanded clone, and some rows leave it out.

len	d_gene	j_gene	abundance	v_gene	CDR3nt	CDR3aa
17	.	TRBJ2-1	.	TRBV7-3	TGTGCCAGCAGCTTTCTGCCCCTGAATACGGGGGTAATAGAGCAGTTCTTC	CASSFLPLNTGVIEQFF
13	TRBD1	TRBJ1-4	.	TRBV2	TGTGCCACCCTTCGACAGGGGAATGAAAAACTGTTTTTT	CATLRQGNEKLFF
16	TRBD2	TRBJ2-5	.	TRBV18	TGTGCCAGCTCACTCTTAGGGACTAGCGGACAAGAGACCCAGTACTTC	CASSLLGTSGQETQYF
15	.	TRBJ2-2	.	TRBV7-9	TGTGCCAGCAGCTTAGGAGGAGTTAACACCGGGGAGCTGTTTTTT	CASSLGGVNTGELFF
18	TRBD1	TRBJ1-5	.	TRBV28	TGTGCCAGCAGTTCAAGGACAGGGACCCAATATAGCAATCAGCCCCAGCATTTT	CASSSRTGTQYSNQPQHF
16	.	TRBJ2-3	.	TRBV25-1	TGTGCCAGCAGTGAAGCGAGACATCCCCCCCGAGATACGCAGTATTTT	CASSEARHPPRDTQYF
13	.	TRBJ1-2	.	TRBV19	TGTGCCAGTCGGGGGACCCATACATATGGCTACACCTTC	CASRGTHTYGYTF
15	TRBD2	TRBJ2-7	.	TRBV5-4	TGTGCCAGCAGCTTCGGGCTAGCGGGAGCCTACGAGCAGTACTTC	CASSFGLAGAYEQYF
15	.	TRBJ2-1	.	TRBV7-3	TGTGCCAGCAGCTTAGAAACTAGCCGGAGCAATGAGCAGTTCTTC	CASSLETSRSNEQFF
15	TRBD1	TRBJ2-7	.	TRBV5-4	TGTGCCAGCAGCTTAAATCCGGGACAGCTCTACGAGCAGTACTTC	CASSLNPGQLYEQYF
18	TRBD2	TRBJ2-7	once	TRBV28	TGTGCCAGCAGTTTATCCCCTGCTAGCGGGGGGGCGATCTCCAAGCAGTACTTC	CASSLSPASGGAISKQYF